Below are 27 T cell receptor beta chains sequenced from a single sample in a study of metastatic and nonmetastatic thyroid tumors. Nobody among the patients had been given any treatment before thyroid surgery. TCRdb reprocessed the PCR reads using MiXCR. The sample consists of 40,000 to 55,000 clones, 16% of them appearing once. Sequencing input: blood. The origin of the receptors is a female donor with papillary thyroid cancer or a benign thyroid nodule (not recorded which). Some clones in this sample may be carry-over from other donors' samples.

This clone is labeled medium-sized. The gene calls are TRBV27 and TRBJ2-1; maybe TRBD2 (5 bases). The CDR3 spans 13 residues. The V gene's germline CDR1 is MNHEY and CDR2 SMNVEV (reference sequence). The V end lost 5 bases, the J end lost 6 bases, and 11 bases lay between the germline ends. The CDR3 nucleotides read TGTGCCAGCAGTAGAAGACGGGGCAATGAGCAGTTCTTC. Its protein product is CASSRRRGNEQFF.

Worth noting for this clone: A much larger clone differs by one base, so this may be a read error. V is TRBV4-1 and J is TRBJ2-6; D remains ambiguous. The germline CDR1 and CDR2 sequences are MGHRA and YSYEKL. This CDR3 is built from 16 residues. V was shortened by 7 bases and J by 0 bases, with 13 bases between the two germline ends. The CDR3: CASISLPASGANVLTF. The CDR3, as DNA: TGCGCCAGCATCTCTCTCCCAGCCTCTGGGGCCAACGTCCTGACTTTC.

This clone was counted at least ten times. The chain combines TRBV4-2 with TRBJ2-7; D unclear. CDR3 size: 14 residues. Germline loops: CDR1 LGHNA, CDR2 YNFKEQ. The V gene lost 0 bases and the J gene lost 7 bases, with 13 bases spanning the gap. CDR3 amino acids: CASSQDPDQNEQYF. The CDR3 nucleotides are TGTGCCAGCAGCCAAGATCCGGATCAGAATGAGCAGTACTTC.

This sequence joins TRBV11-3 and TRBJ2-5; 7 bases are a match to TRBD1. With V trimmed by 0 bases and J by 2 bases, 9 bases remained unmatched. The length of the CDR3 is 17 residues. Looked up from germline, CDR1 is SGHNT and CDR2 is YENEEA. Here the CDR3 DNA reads TGTGCCAGCAGCTTAGACCCCCCCAGACAGGGACAAGAGACCCAGTACTTC. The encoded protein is CASSLDPPRQGQETQYF. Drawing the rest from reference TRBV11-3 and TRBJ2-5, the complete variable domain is EAGVVQSPRYKIIEKKQPVAFWCNPISGHNTLYWYLQNLGQGPELLIRYENEEAVDDSQLPKDRFSAERLKGVDSTLKIQPAELGDSAVYLCASSLDPPRQGQETQYFGPGTRLLVL.

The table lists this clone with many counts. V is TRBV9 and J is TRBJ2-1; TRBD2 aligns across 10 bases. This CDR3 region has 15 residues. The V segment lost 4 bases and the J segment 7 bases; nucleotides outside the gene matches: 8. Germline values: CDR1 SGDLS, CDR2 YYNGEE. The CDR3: CASSPEREGRNEQFF. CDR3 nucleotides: TGTGCCAGCAGCCCGGAGCGGGAGGGCCGGAATGAGCAGTTCTTC.

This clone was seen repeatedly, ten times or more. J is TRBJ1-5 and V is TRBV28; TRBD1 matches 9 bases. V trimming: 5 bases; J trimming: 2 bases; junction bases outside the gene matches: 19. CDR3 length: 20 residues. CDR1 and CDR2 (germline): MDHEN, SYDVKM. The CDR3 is CASSLGHRGLVPLRNQPQHF. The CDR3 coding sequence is TGTGCCAGCAGTCTAGGGCACAGGGGGCTCGTTCCTCTGCGCAATCAGCCCCAGCATTTT.

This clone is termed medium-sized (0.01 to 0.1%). CDR3 region: CASTRVFTGELFF. The CDR3 region has the DNA TGTGCCAGTACCCGGGTCTTCACCGGGGAGCTGTTTTTT. This sequence joins TRBV12-3 or TRBV12-4 and TRBJ2-2; D not resolved. The CDR3 is made up of 13 amino acids. V was clipped by 9 bases and J by 4 bases, with 12 bases between them.

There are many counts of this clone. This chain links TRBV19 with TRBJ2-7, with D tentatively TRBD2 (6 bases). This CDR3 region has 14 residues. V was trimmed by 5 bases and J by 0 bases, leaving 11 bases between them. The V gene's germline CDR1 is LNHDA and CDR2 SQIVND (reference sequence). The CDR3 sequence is CASSGGEFSYEQYF. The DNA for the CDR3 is TGTGCCAGTAGTGGCGGGGAGTTCTCCTACGAGCAGTACTTC.

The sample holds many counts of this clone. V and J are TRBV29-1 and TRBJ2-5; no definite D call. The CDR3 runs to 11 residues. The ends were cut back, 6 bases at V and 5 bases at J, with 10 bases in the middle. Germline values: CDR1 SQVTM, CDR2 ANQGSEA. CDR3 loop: CSVLPRETQYF. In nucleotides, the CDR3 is TGCAGCGTGCTCCCCCGGGAGACCCAGTACTTC.

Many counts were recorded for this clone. CDR3 residues: CASSLIQDNEQFF. The DNA of the CDR3 is TGTGCCAGCAGTTTAATACAAGACAATGAGCAGTTCTTC. This chain connects TRBV28 to TRBJ2-1; D ambiguous. Trimming shortened V by 2 bases and J by 5 bases, and 7 bases separated the two germline ends. The CDR3 runs to 13 residues. The germline V gene has CDR1 MDHEN and CDR2 SYDVKM.

CDR3 sequence: CASQRTSGDIDEQFF. The CDR3 coding sequence is TGTGCCAGCCAAAGGACTAGCGGGGATATCGATGAGCAGTTCTTC. This chain links TRBV6-4 with TRBJ2-1; 12 nucleotides line up with TRBD2. The CDR3 is 15 amino acids. Germline V gene sequence: CDR1 MRHNA, CDR2 SNTAGT. The V gene end was trimmed by 8 bases and the J gene end by 8 bases; junction bases not matched to a gene: 10.

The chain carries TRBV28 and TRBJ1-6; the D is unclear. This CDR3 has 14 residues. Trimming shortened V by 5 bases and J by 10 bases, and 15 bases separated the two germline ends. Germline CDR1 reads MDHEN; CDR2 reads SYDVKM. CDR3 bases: TGTGCCAGCAGTCTTCGGCAGATAGTATCACCCCTCCACTTT. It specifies CASSLRQIVSPLHF. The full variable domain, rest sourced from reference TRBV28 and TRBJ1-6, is DVKVTQSSRYLVKRTGEKVFLECVQDMDHENMFWYRQDPGLGLRLIYFSYDVKMKEKGDIPEGYSVSREKKERFSLILESASTNQTSMYLCASSLRQIVSPLHFGNGTRLTVT.

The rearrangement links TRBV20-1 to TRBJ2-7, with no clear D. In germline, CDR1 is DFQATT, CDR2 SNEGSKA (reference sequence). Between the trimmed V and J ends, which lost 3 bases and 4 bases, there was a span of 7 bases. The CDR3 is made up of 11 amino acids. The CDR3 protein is CSASHRYEQYF. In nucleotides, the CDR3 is TGCAGTGCTAGTCATAGATACGAGCAGTACTTC.

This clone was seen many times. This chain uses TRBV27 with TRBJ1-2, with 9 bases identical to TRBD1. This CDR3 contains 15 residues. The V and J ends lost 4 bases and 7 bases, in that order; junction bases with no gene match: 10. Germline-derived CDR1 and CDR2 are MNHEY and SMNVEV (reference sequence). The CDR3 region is CASSSLQGAVGGYTF. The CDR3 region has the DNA TGTGCCAGCAGTTCCCTACAGGGGGCCGTGGGTGGCTACACCTTC.

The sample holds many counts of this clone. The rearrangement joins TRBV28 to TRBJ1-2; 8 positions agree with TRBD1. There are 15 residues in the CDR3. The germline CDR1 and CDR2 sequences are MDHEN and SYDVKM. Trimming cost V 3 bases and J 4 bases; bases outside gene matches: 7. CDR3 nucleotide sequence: TGTGCCAGCAGTTTGGGGACAGGCTTTTTCTATGGCTACACCTTC. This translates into CASSLGTGFFYGYTF.

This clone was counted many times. This chain's CDR3 is CASSTSGSSAGELFF. In DNA form, the CDR3 reads TGTGCCAGCAGCACTAGCGGGAGTTCGGCCGGGGAGCTGTTTTTT. The genes are TRBV6-2 or TRBV6-3 and TRBJ2-2; 11 bases agree with TRBD2. J gave up 6 bases and V 6 bases, and 6 bases lay outside the gene matches. Looked up from germline, CDR1 is MNHEY and CDR2 is SVGEGT. This CDR3 has 15 amino acids.

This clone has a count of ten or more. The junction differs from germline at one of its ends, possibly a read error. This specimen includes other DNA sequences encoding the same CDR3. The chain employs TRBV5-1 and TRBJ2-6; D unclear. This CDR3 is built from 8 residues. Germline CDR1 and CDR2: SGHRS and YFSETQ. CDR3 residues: CASSLSFF. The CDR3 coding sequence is TGCGCCAGCAGCTTGTCTTTTTTC.

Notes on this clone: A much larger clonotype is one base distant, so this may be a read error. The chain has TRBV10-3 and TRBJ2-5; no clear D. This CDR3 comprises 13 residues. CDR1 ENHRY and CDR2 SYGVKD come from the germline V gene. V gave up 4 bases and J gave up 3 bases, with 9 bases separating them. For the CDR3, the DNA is TGTGCCATCAGTGTGGCCGAAGAAGAGACCCAGTACTTC. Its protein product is CAISVAEEETQYF.

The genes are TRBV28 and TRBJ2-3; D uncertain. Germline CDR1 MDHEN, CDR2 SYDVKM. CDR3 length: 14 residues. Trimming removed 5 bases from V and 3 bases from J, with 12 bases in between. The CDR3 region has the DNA TGTGCCAGCAGTCCCTCTAGGGTAACAGATACGCAGTATTTT. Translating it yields CASSPSRVTDTQYF. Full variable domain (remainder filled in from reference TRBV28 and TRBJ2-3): DVKVTQSSRYLVKRTGEKVFLECVQDMDHENMFWYRQDPGLGLRLIYFSYDVKMKEKGDIPEGYSVSREKKERFSLILESASTNQTSMYLCASSPSRVTDTQYFGPGTRLTVL.

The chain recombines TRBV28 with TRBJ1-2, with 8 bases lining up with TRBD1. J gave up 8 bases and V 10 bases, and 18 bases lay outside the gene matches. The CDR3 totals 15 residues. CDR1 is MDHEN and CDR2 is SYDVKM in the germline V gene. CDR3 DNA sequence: TGTGCCATCCACCAGGACAGGGACTCTCGAGGGGGCTACACCTTC. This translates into CAIHQDRDSRGGYTF.

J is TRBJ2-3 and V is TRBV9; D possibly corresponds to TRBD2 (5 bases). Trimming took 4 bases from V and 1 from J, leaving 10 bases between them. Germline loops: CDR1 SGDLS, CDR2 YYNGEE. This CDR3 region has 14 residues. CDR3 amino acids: CASSFWGGTDTQYF. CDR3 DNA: TGTGCCAGCAGCTTTTGGGGAGGCACAGATACGCAGTATTTT.

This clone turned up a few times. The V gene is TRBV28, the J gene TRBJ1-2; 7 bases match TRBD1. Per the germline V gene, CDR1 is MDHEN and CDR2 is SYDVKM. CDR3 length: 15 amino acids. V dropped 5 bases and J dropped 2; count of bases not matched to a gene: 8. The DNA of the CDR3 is TGTGCCAGCAGTGAAATCACAGGGGAAAACTATGGCTACACCTTC. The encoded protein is CASSEITGENYGYTF.

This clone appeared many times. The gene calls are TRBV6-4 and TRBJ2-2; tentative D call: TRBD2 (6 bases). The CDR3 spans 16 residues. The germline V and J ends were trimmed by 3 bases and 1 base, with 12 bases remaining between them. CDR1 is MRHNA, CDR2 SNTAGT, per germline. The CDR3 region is CASSDGTSQNTGELFF. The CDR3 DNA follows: TGTGCCAGCAGTGATGGGACTTCCCAGAACACCGGGGAGCTGTTTTTT.

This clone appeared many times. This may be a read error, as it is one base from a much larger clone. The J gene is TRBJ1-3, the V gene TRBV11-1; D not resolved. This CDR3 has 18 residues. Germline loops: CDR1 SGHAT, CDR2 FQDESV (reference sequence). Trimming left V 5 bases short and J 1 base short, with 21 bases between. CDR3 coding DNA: TGTGCCAGCAGCACGGGCAGGAACGGGCCCGTTTCTGGAAACACCATATATTTT. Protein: CASSTGRNGPVSGNTIYF. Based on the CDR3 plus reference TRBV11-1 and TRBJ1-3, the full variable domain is EAEVAQSPRYKITEKSQAVAFWCDPISGHATLYWYRQILGQGPELLVQFQDESVVDDSQLPKDRFSAERLKGVDSTLKIQPAELGDSAMYLCASSTGRNGPVSGNTIYFGEGSWLTVV.

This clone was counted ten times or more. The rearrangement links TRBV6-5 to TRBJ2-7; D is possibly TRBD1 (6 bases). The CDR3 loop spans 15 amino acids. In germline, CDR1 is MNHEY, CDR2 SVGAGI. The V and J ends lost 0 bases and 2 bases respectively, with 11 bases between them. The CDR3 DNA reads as TGTGCCAGCAGTTACTCTACACAGGGAGCCTACGAGCAGTACTTC. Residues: CASSYSTQGAYEQYF.

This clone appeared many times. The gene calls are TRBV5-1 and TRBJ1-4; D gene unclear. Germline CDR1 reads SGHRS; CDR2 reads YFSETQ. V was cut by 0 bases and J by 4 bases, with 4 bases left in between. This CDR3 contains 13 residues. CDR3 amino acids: CASSLDRNEKLFF. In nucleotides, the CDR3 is TGCGCCAGCAGCTTGGACCGTAATGAAAAACTGTTTTTT. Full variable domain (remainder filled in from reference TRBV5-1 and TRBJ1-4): KAGVTQTPRYLIKTRGQQVTLSCSPISGHRSVSWYQQTPGQGLQFLFEYFSETQRNKGNFPGRFSGRQFSNSRSEMNVSTLELGDSALYLCASSLDRNEKLFFGSGTQLSVL.

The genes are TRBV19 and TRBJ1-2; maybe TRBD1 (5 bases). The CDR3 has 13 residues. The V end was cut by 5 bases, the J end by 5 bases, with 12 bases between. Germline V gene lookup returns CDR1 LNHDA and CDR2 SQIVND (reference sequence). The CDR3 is CASSSEGRYGYTF. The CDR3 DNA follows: TGTGCCAGTAGTTCGGAGGGGCGATATGGCTACACCTTC.